This TCR beta chain was documented in a study of blood T cell repertoires in COVID-19. Only in-frame clones appear in the TCRdb table, and some are missing; sequencing was by immunoSEQ multiplex PCR. The table shows around 120,000 clones, with 79% occurring only once. Per the germline V gene, CDR1 is MNHEY and CDR2 is SMNVEV (reference sequence). The trim removed 5 bases at V and 6 bases at J, leaving 8 bases unmatched. The CDR3 spans 14 residues. The specimen sequenced was peripheral blood. The chain links TRBV27 to TRBJ2-7, with 9 bases lining up with TRBD1. The clonotype was recovered from a woman of 80 years or more with acute or convalescent COVID-19. CDR3 coding DNA: TGTGCCAGCAGTGGGGATTACAGGGGGCGCGAGCAGTACTTC. This codes for CASSGDYRGREQYF.